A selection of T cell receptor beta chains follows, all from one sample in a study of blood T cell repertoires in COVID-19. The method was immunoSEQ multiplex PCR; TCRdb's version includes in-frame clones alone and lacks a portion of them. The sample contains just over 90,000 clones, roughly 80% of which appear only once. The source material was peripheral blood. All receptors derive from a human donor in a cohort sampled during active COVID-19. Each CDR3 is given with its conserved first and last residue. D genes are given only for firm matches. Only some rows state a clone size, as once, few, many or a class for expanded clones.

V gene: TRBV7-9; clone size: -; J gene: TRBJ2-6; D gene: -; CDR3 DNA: TGTGCCAGCAGCTTATGGAGGGCGCCCGGGGCCAACGTCCTGACTTTC; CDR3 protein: CASSLWRAPGANVLTF
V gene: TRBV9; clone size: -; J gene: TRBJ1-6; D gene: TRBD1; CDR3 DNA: TGTGCCAGCAGCGTAGGTGGGGGGGACAGGGAGCGCTCACCCCTCCACTTT; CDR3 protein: CASSVGGGDRERSPLHF
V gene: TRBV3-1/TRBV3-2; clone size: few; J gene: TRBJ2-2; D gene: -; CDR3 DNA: TGTGCCAGCAGCCCCTCCGTTAACACCGGGGAGCTGTTTTTT; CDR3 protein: CASSPSVNTGELFF
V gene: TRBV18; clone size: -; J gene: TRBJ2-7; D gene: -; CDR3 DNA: TGTGCCAGCTCACTTTCGACAGGAACCTACGAGCAGTACTTC; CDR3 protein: CASSLSTGTYEQYF
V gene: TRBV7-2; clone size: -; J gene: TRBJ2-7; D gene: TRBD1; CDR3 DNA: TGTGCCAGCAGCTTAGAAAGGGGGCCCTACGAGCAGTACTTC; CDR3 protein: CASSLERGPYEQYF
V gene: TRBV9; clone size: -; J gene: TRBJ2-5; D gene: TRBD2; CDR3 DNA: TGTGCCAGCAGCGTAGGGGTGGGAGGGTTCCAAGAGACCCAGTACTTC; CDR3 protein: CASSVGVGGFQETQYF
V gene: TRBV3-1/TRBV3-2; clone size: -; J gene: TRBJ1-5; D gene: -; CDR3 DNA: TGTGCCAGCAGCCAAGATCGCCAGGCCGCCTGGCCCCAGCATTTT; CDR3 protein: CASSQDRQAAWPQHF
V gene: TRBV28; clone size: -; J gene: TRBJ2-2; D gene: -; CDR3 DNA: TGTGCCAGCAGTCTGGGACTCTACGGGGAGCTGTTTTTT; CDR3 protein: CASSLGLYGELFF
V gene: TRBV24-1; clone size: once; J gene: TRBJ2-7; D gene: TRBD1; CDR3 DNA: TGTGCCACCAGTGACTCCGGGACAGGGGGTCTGTACGAGCAGTACTTC; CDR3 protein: CATSDSGTGGLYEQYF
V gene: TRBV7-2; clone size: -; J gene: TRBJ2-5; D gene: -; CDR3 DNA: TGTGCCAGCAGCCACACAGGGCGCCAAGAGACCCAGTACTTC; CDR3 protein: CASSHTGRQETQYF